A selection of T cell receptor beta chains follows, all from one sample in a study of beta chain features in type 1 diabetes. The repertoire was sequenced with immunoSEQ multiplex PCR; TCRdb's copy has only in-frame clones and lacks some. The table has about 47,000 clones, roughly 45% seen once. The source material was stem cell memory CD4+ T cells from blood. All receptors come from a man aged 25 to 40 with type 1 diabetes. CDR3s include the opening cysteine and the closing phenylalanine or tryptophan. D genes are given only for firm matches. The listing skips clone size in some rows; elsewhere it reads once, few, many or a size class.

CDR3 protein,CDR3 DNA,J gene,clone size,V gene,D gene
CSASTSVEQFF,TGCAGTGCGTCAACTAGCGTCGAGCAGTTCTTC,TRBJ2-1,.,TRBV20-1,TRBD2
CASSYGQDRAENYGYTF,TGCGCCAGCAGCTACGGCCAGGACAGGGCCGAAAACTATGGCTACACCTTC,TRBJ1-2,.,TRBV5-1,TRBD1
CASSPQKTGVDIQYF,TGTGCCAGCTCACCACAAAAGACAGGGGTTGACATTCAGTACTTC,TRBJ2-4,once,TRBV18,TRBD1
CASSLDRTDTQYF,TGTGCCAGCAGTTTGGACAGAACAGATACGCAGTATTTT,TRBJ2-3,.,TRBV28,.
CASSFELNQPQHF,TGTGCCAGCAGCTTCGAACTAAATCAGCCCCAGCATTTT,TRBJ1-5,few,TRBV7-2,.
CASGVTLRLNEQFF,TGTGCCAGCGGAGTCACACTCAGACTAAATGAGCAGTTCTTC,TRBJ2-1,.,TRBV7-2,.
CASSSAVRGNQPQHF,TGTGCCAGCAGTTCCGCCGTCAGGGGCAATCAGCCCCAGCATTTT,TRBJ1-5,.,TRBV28,.
CASSYSSYEQYF,TGTGCCAGCAGTTATAGCTCCTACGAGCAGTACTTC,TRBJ2-7,.,TRBV28,.
CASSPGVAGVHEQFF,TGTGCCAGCAGCCCCGGGGTAGCGGGAGTCCATGAGCAGTTCTTC,TRBJ2-1,.,TRBV28,TRBD2
CASKTSAHTDTQYF,TGCGCCAGCAAGACTAGCGCCCACACAGATACGCAGTATTTT,TRBJ2-3,.,TRBV5-1,TRBD2
CATTAGGYNEQFF,TGTGCCACGACGGCAGGGGGGTACAATGAGCAGTTCTTC,TRBJ2-1,few,TRBV7-9,.
CASSPMAVAGGSETQYF,TGTGCCAGCAGCCCGATGGCTGTAGCGGGAGGTTCAGAGACCCAGTACTTC,TRBJ2-5,.,TRBV4-2,TRBD2
CASRTGSLVYEQYF,TGCGCCAGCAGAACAGGGTCTCTCGTGTACGAGCAGTACTTC,TRBJ2-7,few,TRBV5-1,.
CASSLDYTGELFF,TGTGCCAGCAGCTTGGACTACACCGGGGAGCTGTTTTTT,TRBJ2-2,.,TRBV9,.
CASTAVRGDYEQYF,TGTGCCAGCACCGCGGTTCGGGGGGACTACGAGCAGTACTTC,TRBJ2-7,.,TRBV5-6,TRBD2
CASSLTLAGEETQYF,TGTGCCAGCTCACTTACCCTAGCGGGAGAGGAGACCCAGTACTTC,TRBJ2-5,.,TRBV18,TRBD2
CASSPRTSGVYEQYF,TGTGCCAGCAGTCCCCGGACTAGCGGGGTCTACGAGCAGTACTTC,TRBJ2-7,few,TRBV6-5,TRBD2
CASSAGRLAGNYNEQFF,TGCGCCAGCAGCGCGGGAAGACTAGCGGGAAACTACAATGAGCAGTTCTTC,TRBJ2-1,.,TRBV4-1,TRBD2